The source of this T cell receptor beta chain is a study of T-cell reconstitution after alpha-beta-depleted transplantation in children. Per the germline V gene, CDR1 is ENHRY and CDR2 is SYGVKD. The CDR3 totals 13 residues. Deletions cut 5 bases from V and 4 bases from J, with 12 bases between. In this sample, this clonotype turned up a few times. The authors prepared the TCRbeta library with unique molecular identifiers. TCRdb re-derived calls from the PCR reads in MiXCR, one entry per CDR3 protein. The sample consists of 450,000 to 600,000 distinct CDR3 sequences, about 16% of them appearing once. This TCR was sampled from a human donor who donated a stem cell graft to a child with acute lymphoblastic leukemia. The sequences come from PBMCs from the stem cell graft donor, collected from the stem cell graft. The V call is TRBV10-3, the J call TRBJ2-7; no firm D call. The chain's CDR3 is CAISPDRWYEQYF. DNA for the CDR3: TGTGCCATCAGTCCAGACCGATGGTACGAGCAGTACTTC.